Shown below are 6 T cell receptor beta chains from a single sample sequenced in a study of blood T cells in healthy people across ages. Combining a sample-barcoded 5' primer with a J-beta primer mix, a second PCR ran for roughly 7 to 12 cycles. TCRdb processed the 5' RACE reads anew with MiXCR; each CDR3 protein has one entry. The sample holds about 570,000 distinct CDR3 sequences, approximately 27% seen once. The sample comprised blood. The source of these receptors is a woman between 65 and 79 years old in good health.

This clonotype came up many times. The chain combines TRBV5-1 with TRBJ2-7; possibly TRBD1 for D (6 bases). The germline V gene has CDR1 SGHRS and CDR2 YFSETQ. CDR3 size: 19 residues. The V end lost 2 bases, the J end lost 0 bases, and 24 bases lay between the germline ends. The CDR3 loop is CASSLKPSGTSLDSYEQYF. The CDR3 DNA reads TGCGCCAGCAGCTTAAAACCCTCCGGGACATCGCTTGACTCCTACGAGCAGTACTTC. The whole variable domain, filled in from reference TRBV5-1 and TRBJ2-7, reads KAGVTQTPRYLIKTRGQQVTLSCSPISGHRSVSWYQQTPGQGLQFLFEYFSETQRNKGNFPGRFSGRQFSNSRSEMNVSTLELGDSALYLCASSLKPSGTSLDSYEQYFGPGTRLTVT.

This chain connects TRBV6-1 to TRBJ1-1; D is possibly TRBD1 (6 bases). CDR1 and CDR2 (germline): MNHNS, SASEGT. The CDR3 loop spans 15 amino acids. Trimming took 6 bases from V and 4 from J, leaving 18 bases between them. The CDR3 DNA follows: TGTGCCAGCAGAAGAAGGGGGGGGGTAGGCACTGAAGCTTTCTTT. Protein product: CASRRRGGVGTEAFF.

This sequence joins TRBV20-1 and TRBJ2-5; weak D call: TRBD2 (6 bases). The DNA matches TRBJ2-7 better at its end, which makes the J call doubtful. In germline, CDR1 is DFQATT, CDR2 SNEGSKA (reference sequence). CDR3 length: 16 amino acids. For the CDR3, the DNA is TGCAGTGCTAGAGATCCCAACGGGGGAGACCGTAACGAGCAGTACTTC. It specifies CSARDPNGGDRNEQYF.

The chain has TRBV12-3 or TRBV12-4 and TRBJ1-1, with TRBD1 matching 7 bases. J was trimmed by 10 bases and V by 7 bases; bases with no gene match: 6. The length of the CDR3 is 11 residues. The chain's CDR3 is CASKRGLRAFF. CDR3 coding DNA: TGTGCCAGCAAGAGGGGGCTTAGAGCTTTCTTT.

The chain recombines TRBV7-2 with TRBJ1-1, with 8 bases lining up with TRBD1. Per the germline V gene, CDR1 is SGHTA and CDR2 is FQGNSA. V trimming: 2 bases; J trimming: 1 base; junction bases outside the gene matches: 6. The CDR3 is 16 amino acids. CDR3 residues: CASSLQGARGNTEAFF. The CDR3 DNA follows: TGTGCCAGCAGCTTACAGGGGGCCCGGGGGAACACTGAAGCTTTCTTT. Looking up the rest from reference TRBV7-2 and TRBJ1-1 gives the full variable domain: GAGVSQSPSNKVTEKGKDVELRCDPISGHTALYWYRQSLGQGLEFLIYFQGNSAPDKSGLPSDRFSAERTGGSVSTLTIQRTQQEDSAVYLCASSLQGARGNTEAFFGQGTRLTVV.

This clonotype was seen a handful of times. This sequence joins TRBV5-1 and TRBJ1-2; perhaps TRBD1 as D (6 bases). Per the germline V gene, CDR1 is SGHRS and CDR2 is YFSETQ. The V end was cut by 5 bases, the J end by 0 bases, with 17 bases between. The length of the CDR3 is 16 residues. The CDR3 nucleotides read TGCGCCAGCAGTAACAGCGGGACAACTGCTAACTATGGCTACACCTTC. Its protein is CASSNSGTTANYGYTF. Combining the CDR3 with reference TRBV5-1 and TRBJ1-2 gives the whole variable domain KAGVTQTPRYLIKTRGQQVTLSCSPISGHRSVSWYQQTPGQGLQFLFEYFSETQRNKGNFPGRFSGRQFSNSRSEMNVSTLELGDSALYLCASSNSGTTANYGYTFGSGTRLTVV.